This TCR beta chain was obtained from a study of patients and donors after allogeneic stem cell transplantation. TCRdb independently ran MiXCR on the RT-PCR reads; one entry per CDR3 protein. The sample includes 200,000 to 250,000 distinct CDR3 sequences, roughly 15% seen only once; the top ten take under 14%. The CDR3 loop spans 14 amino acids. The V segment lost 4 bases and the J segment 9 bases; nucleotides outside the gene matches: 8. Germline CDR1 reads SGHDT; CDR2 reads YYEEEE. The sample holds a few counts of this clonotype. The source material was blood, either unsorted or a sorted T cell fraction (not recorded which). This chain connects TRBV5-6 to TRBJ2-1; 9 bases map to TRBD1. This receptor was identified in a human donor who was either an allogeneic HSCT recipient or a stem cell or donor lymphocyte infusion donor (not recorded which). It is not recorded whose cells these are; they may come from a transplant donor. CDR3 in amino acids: CASSPQGAMGEQFF. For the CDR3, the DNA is TGTGCCAGCAGCCCACAGGGGGCAATGGGTGAGCAGTTCTTC.